This T cell receptor beta chain was sequenced for a study of shared clonotypes between healthy human individuals. Each PCR replicate from the sorted subsets contained 200 to 250 ng DNA, which is about 30,000 T cell genomes. Original processing methods: Sequence data from immunoSEQ were junction-only and lacked quality scores; consequently, filtering differed. Clones were sequenced by immunoSEQ multiplex PCR, and TCRdb holds only the in-frame ones, with some missing. Clone size and V and J calls were adopted from that table, with D and trimming inferred from the DNA. The sample yields around 700,000 clones, about 74% seen once. The study's findings and limits: Clonotype sharing across four donors was observed for roughly 5% of naive CD4 clonotypes.

A word on this clone: As yet, its antigen is unknown.

Germline CDR1 and CDR2: SGHRS and YFSETQ. The V end lost 5 bases, the J end lost 12 bases, and 26 bases lay between the germline ends. The CDR3 spans 15 residues. V gene TRBV5-1 combines with J gene TRBJ1-2; perhaps TRBD1 as D (5 bases). The sequence came from a woman aged 25 to 45 in good health. The material sequenced was memory CD4+ T cells sorted from blood. Subset given: CD45RA-negative fraction. The CDR3 protein is CASSLTGAFNTANTF. The CDR3 coding sequence is TGCGCCAGCAGTTTGACCGGGGCATTCAATACGGCTAACACCTTC.